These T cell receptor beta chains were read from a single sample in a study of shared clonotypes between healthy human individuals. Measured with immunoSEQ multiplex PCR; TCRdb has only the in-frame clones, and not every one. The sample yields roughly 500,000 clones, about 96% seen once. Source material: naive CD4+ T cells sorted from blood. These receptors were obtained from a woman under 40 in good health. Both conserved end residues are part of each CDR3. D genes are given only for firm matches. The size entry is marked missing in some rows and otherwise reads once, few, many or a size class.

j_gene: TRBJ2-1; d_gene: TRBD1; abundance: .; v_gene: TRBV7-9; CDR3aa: CASSASTGDNEQFF; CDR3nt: TGTGCCAGCAGCGCCTCAACAGGGGACAATGAGCAGTTCTTC
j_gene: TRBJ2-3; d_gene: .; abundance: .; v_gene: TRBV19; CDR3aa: CASSSRTSTDTQYF; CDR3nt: TGTGCCAGTAGTTCCAGGACTAGCACAGATACGCAGTATTTT
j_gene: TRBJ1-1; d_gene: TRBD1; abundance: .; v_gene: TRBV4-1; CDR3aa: CASSFLGQVNTEAFF; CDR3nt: TGCGCCAGCAGCTTCCTGGGACAGGTGAACACTGAAGCTTTCTTT
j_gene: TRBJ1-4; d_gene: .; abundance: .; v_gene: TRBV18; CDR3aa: CASSLGNTNEKLFF; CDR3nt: TGTGCCAGCTCACTCGGAAACACCAATGAAAAACTGTTTTTT
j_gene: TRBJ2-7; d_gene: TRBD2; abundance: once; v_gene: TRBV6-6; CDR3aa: CASSKTSGGSYEQYF; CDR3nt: TGTGCCAGCAGTAAGACTAGCGGGGGCTCCTACGAGCAGTACTTC
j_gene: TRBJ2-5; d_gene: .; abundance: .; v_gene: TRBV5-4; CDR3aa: CASSTWEPPETQYF; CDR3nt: TGTGCCAGCAGCACCTGGGAGCCCCCGGAGACCCAGTACTTC
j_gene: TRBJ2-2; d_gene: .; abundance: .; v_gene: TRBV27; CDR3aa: CASSLYHTNTGELFF; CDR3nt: TGTGCCAGCAGTCTGTACCATACGAACACCGGGGAGCTGTTTTTT
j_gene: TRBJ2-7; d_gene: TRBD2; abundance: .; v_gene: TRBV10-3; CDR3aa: CAISDLAGGLSEQYF; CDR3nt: TGTGCCATCAGTGACCTAGCGGGAGGCCTCTCGGAGCAGTACTTC
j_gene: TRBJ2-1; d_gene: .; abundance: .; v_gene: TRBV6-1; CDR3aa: CASSAREYNEQFF; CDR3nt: TGTGCCAGCAGTGCTAGGGAGTACAATGAGCAGTTCTTC
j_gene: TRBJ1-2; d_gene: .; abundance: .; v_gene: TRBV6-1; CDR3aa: CASSEATTTNYGYTF; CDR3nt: TGTGCCAGCAGTGAAGCGACGACTACTAACTATGGCTACACCTTC
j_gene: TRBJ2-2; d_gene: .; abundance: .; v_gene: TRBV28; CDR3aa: CASSSTGHGELFF; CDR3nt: TGTGCCAGCAGTTCCACAGGGCACGGGGAGCTGTTTTTT
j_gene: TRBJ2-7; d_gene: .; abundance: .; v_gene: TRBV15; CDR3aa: CATSSVLVGEQYF; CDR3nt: TGTGCCACCAGCAGTGTTCTAGTTGGCGAGCAGTACTTC
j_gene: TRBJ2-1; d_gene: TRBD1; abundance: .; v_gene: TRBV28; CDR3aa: CASRLWSQTDRGNEQFF; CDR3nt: TGTGCCAGCAGATTATGGTCTCAAACCGACAGGGGGAATGAGCAGTTCTTC
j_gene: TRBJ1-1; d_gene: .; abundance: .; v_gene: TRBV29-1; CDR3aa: CSVRQDMNTEAFF; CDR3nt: TGCAGCGTTAGACAAGACATGAACACTGAAGCTTTCTTT
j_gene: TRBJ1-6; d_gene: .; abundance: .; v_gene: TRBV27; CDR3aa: CASSFQGPNSPLHF; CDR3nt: TGTGCCAGCAGTTTCCAGGGGCCGAATTCACCCCTCCACTTT
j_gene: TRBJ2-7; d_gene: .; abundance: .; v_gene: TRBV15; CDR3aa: CATSKGAGYYEQYF; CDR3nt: TGTGCCACCAGCAAGGGAGCAGGATACTACGAGCAGTACTTC
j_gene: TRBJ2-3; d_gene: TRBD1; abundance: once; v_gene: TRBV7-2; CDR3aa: CASSLEGQGADTQYF; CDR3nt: TGTGCCAGCAGCTTAGAAGGACAGGGGGCAGATACGCAGTATTTT
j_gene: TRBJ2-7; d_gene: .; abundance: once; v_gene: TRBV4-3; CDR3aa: CASSQVQGSSYEQYF; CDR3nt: TGCGCCAGCAGCCAAGTGCAGGGATCTTCCTACGAGCAGTACTTC
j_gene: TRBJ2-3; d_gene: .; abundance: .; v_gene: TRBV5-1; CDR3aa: CASSLLDAAPHTQYF; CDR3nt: TGCGCCAGCAGCCTACTAGACGCCGCCCCCCATACGCAGTATTTT
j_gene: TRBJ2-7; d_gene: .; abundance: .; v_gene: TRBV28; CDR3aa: CASSFGPSYEQYF; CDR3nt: TGTGCCAGCAGTTTCGGACCGTCCTACGAGCAGTACTTC
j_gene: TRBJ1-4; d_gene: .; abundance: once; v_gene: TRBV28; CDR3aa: CASSPSLGGANEKLFF; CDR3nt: TGTGCCAGCAGTCCATCTCTAGGTGGGGCTAATGAAAAACTGTTTTTT
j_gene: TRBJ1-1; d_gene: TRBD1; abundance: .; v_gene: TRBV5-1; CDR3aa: CASAPGQGVNTEAFF; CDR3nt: TGCGCCAGCGCCCCCGGACAGGGAGTTAACACTGAAGCTTTCTTT
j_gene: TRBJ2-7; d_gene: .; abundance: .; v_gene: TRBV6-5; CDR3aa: CASSSETGPYEQYF; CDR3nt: TGTGCCAGCAGTTCTGAGACCGGGCCCTACGAGCAGTACTTC
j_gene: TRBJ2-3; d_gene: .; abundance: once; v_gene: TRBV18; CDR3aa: CASSPHREDTQYF; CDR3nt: TGTGCCAGCTCACCGCACAGGGAAGATACGCAGTATTTT
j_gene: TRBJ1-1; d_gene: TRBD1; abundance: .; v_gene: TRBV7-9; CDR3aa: CASSRGGGGTEAFF; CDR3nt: TGTGCCAGCAGCCGAGGGGGCGGAGGGACTGAAGCTTTCTTT
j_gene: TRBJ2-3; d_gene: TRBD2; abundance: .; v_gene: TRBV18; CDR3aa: CASSHGLAGPSQGDTQYF; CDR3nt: TGTGCCAGCTCCCACGGACTAGCGGGGCCAAGCCAGGGGGATACGCAGTATTTT
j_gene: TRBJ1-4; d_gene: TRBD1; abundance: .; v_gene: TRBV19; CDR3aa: CASSIGRTGTGNEKLFF; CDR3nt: TGTGCCAGTAGTATAGGGAGAACCGGGACAGGAAATGAAAAACTGTTTTTT
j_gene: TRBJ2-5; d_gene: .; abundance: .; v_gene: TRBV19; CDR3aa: CASSRQETQYF; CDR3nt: TGTGCCAGTAGTCGTCAAGAGACCCAGTACTTC
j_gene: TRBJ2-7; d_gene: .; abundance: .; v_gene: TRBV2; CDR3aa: CASSVGSPYEQYF; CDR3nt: TGTGCCAGCAGTGTAGGGAGCCCCTACGAGCAGTACTTC
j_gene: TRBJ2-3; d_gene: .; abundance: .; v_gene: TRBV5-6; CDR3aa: CASSGGADTQYF; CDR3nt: TGTGCCAGCAGTGGAGGCGCAGATACGCAGTATTTT
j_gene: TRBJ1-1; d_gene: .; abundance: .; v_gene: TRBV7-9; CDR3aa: CASSYHGGDTEAFF; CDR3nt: TGTGCCAGCAGCTATCATGGGGGGGACACTGAAGCTTTCTTT
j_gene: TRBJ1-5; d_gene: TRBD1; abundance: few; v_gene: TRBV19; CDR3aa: CASRTGLSNQPQHF; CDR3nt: TGTGCCAGTAGGACAGGGTTGAGCAATCAGCCCCAGCATTTT
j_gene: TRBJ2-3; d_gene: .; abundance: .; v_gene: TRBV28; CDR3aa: CASTPTGSLSTDTQYF; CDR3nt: TGTGCCAGCACCCCCACGGGGAGTCTTAGCACAGATACGCAGTATTTT
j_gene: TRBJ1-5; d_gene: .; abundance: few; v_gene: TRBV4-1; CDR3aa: CASSQEGTYYQPQHF; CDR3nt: TGCGCCAGCAGCCAAGAGGGGACGTACTATCAGCCCCAGCATTTT
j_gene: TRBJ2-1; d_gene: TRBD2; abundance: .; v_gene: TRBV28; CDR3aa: CASSSGTSGTSEQFF; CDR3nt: TGTGCCAGCAGTTCCGGGACTAGTGGTACTTCTGAGCAGTTCTTC
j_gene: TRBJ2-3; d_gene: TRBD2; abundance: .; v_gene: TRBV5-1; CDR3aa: CASSPRLAGDLTDTQYF; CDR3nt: TGCGCCAGCAGCCCAAGACTAGCGGGAGATTTAACAGATACGCAGTATTTT
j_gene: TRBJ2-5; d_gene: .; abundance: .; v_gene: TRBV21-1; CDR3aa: CASQVVREETQYF; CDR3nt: TGTGCCAGCCAGGTTGTCAGGGAAGAGACCCAGTACTTC
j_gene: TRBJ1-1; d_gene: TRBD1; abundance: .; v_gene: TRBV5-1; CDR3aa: CASSLQGQGLDTEAFF; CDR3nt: TGCGCCAGCAGCTTGCAGGGACAGGGTCTGGACACTGAAGCTTTCTTT